This T cell receptor (beta chain) was documented in a study of T cells in Graves' hyperthyroidism and ophthalmopathy. Study-level background: Peripheral blood samples were taken at initial diagnosis, prior to any treatment. Study findings and constraints: Most clonotypes expanded in the thyroid (above 0.001) were also present in blood.

This clonotype was observed a few times. The antigen is not known. Germline V CDR1 and CDR2: MNHEY, SVGAGI. There are 16 residues in the CDR3. V trimming: 3 bases; J trimming: 4 bases; junction bases outside the gene matches: 5. The study enrolled patients aged 18 to 65 with newly diagnosed hyperthyroidism of under 2 months' duration. RNA transcripts served as the template for amplifying TCR beta CDR3 regions. The study used the HTBI primer set for a first-round RT-PCR of the TCR CDR3. TCRdb re-analysed the multiplex PCR reads in MiXCR, keeping a single row per CDR3 protein. The data contain under 400,000 distinct CDR3 sequences, around 17% of them seen just once; the ten biggest clones take up roughly 31%.

This TCR derives from a man aged 25-45 years with Graves' hyperthyroidism. This rearrangement joins TRBV6-5 to TRBJ1-6, with 8 bases lining up with TRBD1. The sequencing sample was made of blood. The CDR3 nucleotides are TGTGCCAGCAGTTATGAAGGGACAGGTTATAATTCACCCCTCCACTTT. It yields the protein CASSYEGTGYNSPLHF.